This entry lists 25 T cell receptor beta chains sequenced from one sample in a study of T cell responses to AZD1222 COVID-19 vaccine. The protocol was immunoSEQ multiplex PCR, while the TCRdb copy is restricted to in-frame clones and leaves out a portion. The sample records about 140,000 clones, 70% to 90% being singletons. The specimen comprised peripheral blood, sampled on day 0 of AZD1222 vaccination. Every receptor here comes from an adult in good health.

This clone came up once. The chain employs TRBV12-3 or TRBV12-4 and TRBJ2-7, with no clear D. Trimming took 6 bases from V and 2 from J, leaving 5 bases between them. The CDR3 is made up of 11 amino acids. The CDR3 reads CASSHTYEQYF. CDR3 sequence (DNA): TGTGCCAGCAGCCATACCTACGAGCAGTACTTC.

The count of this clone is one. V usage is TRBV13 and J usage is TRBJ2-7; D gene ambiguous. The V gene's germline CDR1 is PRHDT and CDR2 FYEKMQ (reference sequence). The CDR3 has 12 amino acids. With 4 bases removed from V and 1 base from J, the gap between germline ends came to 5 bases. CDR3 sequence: CASSSGSYEQYF. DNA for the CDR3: TGTGCCAGCAGCTCGGGTTCCTACGAGCAGTACTTC.

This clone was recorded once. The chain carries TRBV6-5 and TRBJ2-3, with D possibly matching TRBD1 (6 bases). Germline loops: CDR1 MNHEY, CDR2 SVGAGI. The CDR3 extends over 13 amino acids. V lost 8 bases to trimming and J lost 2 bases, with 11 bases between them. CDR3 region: CASGQTATDTQYF. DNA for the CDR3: TGTGCCAGCGGACAGACAGCCACAGATACGCAGTATTTT.

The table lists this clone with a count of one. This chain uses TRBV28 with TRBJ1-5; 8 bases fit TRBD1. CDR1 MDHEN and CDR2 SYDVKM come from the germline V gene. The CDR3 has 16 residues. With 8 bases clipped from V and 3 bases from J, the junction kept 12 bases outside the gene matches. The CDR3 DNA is TGTGCCAGCGGCCGGCTTGGGACAGGCCACAATCAGCCCCAGCATTTT. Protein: CASGRLGTGHNQPQHF.

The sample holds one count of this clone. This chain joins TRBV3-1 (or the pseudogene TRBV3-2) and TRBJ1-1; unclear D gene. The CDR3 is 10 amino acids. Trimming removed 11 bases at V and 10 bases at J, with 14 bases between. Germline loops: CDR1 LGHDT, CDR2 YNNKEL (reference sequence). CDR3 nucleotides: TGTGCCCCCCCGGCGGGGATAGCTTTCTTT. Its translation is CAPPAGIAFF.

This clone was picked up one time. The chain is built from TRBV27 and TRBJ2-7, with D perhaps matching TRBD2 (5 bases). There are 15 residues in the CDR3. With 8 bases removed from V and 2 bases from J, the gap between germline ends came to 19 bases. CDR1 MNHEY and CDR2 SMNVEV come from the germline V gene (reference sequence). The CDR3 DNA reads TGTGCCAGCTACGGACTCTCCCAGGAAACCTACGAGCAGTACTTC. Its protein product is CASYGLSQETYEQYF.

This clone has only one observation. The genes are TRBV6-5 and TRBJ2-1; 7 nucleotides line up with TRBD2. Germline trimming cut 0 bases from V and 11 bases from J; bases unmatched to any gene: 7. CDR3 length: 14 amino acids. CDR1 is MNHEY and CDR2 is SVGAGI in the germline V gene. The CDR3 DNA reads TGTGCCAGCAGTTACTCGAGTTCTAGCGGAAAGCAGTTCTTC. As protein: CASSYSSSSGKQFF.

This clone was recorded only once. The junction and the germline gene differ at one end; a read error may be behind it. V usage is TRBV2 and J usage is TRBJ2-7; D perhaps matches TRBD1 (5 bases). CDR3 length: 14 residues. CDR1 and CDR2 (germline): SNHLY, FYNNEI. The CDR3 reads CASSGQGRGYGQYF. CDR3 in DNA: TGTGCCAGCAGTGGGCAGGGTAGGGGCTACGGGCAGTACTTC.

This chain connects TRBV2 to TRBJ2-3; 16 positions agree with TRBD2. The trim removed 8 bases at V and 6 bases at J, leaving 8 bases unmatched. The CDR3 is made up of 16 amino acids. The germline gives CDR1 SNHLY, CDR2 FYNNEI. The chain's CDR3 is CASQLGLAGGLDTQYF. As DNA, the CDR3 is TGTGCCAGCCAACTGGGACTAGCGGGAGGGTTGGATACGCAGTATTTT.

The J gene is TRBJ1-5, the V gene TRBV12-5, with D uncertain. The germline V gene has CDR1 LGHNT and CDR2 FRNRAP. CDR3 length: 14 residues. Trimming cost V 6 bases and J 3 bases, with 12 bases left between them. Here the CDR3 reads CASGLRGTNQPQHF. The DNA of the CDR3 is TGTGCTAGTGGCCTCCGGGGTACCAATCAGCCCCAGCATTTT. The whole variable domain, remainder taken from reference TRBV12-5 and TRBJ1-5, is DARVTQTPRHKVTEMGQEVTMRCQPILGHNTVFWYRQTMMQGLELLAYFRNRAPLDDSGMPKDRFSAEMPDATLATLKIQPSEPRDSAVYFCASGLRGTNQPQHFGDGTRLSIL.

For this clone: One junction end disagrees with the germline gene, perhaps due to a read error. The CDR3 DNA follows: TGTGCCAGCTCTCCACAGCCGAGCAATCAGCCCCAGCATTTT. Amino acids: CASSPQPSNQPQHF. This chain uses TRBV18 with TRBJ1-5; D remains ambiguous. Germline V gene data show CDR1 as KGHSH and CDR2 as LQKENI. This CDR3 is built from 14 residues. Full variable domain (remainder filled in from reference TRBV18 and TRBJ1-5): NAGVMQNPRHLVRRRGQEARLRCSPMKGHSHVYWYRQLPEEGLKFMVYLQKENIIDESGMPKERFSAEFPKEGPSILRIQQVVRGDSAAYFCASSPQPSNQPQHFGDGTRLSIL.

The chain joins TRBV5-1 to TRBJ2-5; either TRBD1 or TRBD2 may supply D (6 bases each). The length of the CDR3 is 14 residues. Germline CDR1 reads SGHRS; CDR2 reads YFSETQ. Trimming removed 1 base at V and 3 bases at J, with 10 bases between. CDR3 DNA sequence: TGCGCCAGCAGCTTGCGGGGGCGGAAAGAGACCCAGTACTTC. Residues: CASSLRGRKETQYF. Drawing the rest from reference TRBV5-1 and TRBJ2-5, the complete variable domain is KAGVTQTPRYLIKTRGQQVTLSCSPISGHRSVSWYQQTPGQGLQFLFEYFSETQRNKGNFPGRFSGRQFSNSRSEMNVSTLELGDSALYLCASSLRGRKETQYFGPGTRLLVL.

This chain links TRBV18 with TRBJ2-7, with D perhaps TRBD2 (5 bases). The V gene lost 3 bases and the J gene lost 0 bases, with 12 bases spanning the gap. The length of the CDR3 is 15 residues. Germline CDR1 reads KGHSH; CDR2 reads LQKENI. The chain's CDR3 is CASSPEGASSYEQYF. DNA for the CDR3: TGTGCCAGCTCACCCGAGGGTGCGAGCTCCTACGAGCAGTACTTC. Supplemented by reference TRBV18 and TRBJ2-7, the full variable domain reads NAGVMQNPRHLVRRRGQEARLRCSPMKGHSHVYWYRQLPEEGLKFMVYLQKENIIDESGMPKERFSAEFPKEGPSILRIQQVVRGDSAAYFCASSPEGASSYEQYFGPGTRLTVT.

This CDR3 reads CASSPPAGLGNEQFF. The DNA for the CDR3 is TGTGCCAGCAGCCCCCCAGCGGGGCTGGGCAATGAGCAGTTCTTC. V gene TRBV7-2 combines with J gene TRBJ2-1; 7 bases fit TRBD2. The CDR3 contains 15 residues. V was pared by 5 bases and J by 6 bases, with 10 bases of the junction left unmatched. The V gene's germline CDR1 is SGHTA and CDR2 FQGNSA.

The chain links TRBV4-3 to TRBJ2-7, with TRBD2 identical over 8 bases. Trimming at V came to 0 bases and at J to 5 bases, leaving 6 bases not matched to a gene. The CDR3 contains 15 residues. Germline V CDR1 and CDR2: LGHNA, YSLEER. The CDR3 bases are TGCGCCAGCAGCCAAGACCCCGGGAGGGCCAACGAGCAGTACTTC. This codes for CASSQDPGRANEQYF.

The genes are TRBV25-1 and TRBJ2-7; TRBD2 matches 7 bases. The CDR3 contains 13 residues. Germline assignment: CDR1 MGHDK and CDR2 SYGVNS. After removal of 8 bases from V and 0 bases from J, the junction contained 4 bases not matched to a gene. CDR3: CASGGGPSYEQYF. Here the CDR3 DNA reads TGTGCCAGCGGGGGGGGTCCCTCCTACGAGCAGTACTTC.

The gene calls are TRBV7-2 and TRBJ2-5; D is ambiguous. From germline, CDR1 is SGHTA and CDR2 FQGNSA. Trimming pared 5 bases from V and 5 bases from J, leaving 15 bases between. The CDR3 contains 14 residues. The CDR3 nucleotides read TGTGCCAGCAGCCCCGACCGCCATCGGGAGACCCAGTACTTC. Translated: CASSPDRHRETQYF.

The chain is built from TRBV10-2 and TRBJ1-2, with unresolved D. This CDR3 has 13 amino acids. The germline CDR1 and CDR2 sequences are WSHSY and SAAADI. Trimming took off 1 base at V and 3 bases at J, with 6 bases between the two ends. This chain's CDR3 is CASSEWRDYGYTF. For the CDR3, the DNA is TGCGCCAGCAGTGAGTGGAGGGACTATGGCTACACCTTC.

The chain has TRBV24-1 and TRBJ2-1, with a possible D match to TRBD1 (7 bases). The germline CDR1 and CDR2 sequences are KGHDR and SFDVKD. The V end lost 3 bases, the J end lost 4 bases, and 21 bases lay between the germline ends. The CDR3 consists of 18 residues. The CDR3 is CATSDAPGGWTGYNEQFF. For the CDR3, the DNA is TGTGCCACCAGTGATGCCCCAGGGGGGTGGACCGGGTACAATGAGCAGTTCTTC.

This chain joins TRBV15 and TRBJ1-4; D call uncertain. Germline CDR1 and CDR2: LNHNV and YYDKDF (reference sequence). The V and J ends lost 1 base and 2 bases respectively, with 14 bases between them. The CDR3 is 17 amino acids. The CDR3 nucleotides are TGTGCCACCAGCAGAGGAGGGCCAGGCGTGACTAATGAAAAACTGTTTTTT. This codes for CATSRGGPGVTNEKLFF.

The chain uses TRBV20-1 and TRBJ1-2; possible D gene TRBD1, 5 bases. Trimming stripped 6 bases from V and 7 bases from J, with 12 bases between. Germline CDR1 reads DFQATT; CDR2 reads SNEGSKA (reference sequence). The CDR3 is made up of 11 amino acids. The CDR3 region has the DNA TGCAGTGCGGGTCAGGGTATTGGCTACACCTTC. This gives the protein CSAGQGIGYTF.

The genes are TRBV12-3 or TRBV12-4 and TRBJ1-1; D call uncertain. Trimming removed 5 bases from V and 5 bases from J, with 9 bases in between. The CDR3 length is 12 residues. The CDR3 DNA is TGTGCCAGCAGTCCAGGAGGGACTGAAGCTTTCTTT. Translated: CASSPGGTEAFF.

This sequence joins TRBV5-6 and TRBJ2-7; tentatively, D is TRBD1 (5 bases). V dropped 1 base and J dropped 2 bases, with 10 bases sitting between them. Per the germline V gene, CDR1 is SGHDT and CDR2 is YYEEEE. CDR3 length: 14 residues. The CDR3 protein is CASSLLQVPYEQYF. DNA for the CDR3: TGTGCCAGCAGCTTGCTACAGGTACCCTACGAGCAGTACTTC. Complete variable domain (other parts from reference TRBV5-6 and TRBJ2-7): DAGVTQSPTHLIKTRGQQVTLRCSPKSGHDTVSWYQQALGQGPQFIFQYYEEEERQRGNFPDRFSGHQFPNYSSELNVNALLLGDSALYLCASSLLQVPYEQYFGPGTRLTVT.

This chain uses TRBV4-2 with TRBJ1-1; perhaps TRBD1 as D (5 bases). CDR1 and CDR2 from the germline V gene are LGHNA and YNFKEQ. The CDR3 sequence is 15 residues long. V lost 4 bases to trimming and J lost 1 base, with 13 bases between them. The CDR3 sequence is CASSPAGLPNTEAFF. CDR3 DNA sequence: TGTGCCAGCAGCCCAGCGGGACTTCCGAACACTGAAGCTTTCTTT.

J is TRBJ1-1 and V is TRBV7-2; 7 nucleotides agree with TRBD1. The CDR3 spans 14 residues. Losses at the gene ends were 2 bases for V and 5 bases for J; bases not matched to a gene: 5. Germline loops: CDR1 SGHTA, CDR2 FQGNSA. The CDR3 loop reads CASSLYRQGTEAFF. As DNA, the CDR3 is TGTGCCAGCAGCTTATACCGACAGGGAACTGAAGCTTTCTTT.